The T cell receptor (beta chain) under discussion was sequenced for a study of T cells in Graves' hyperthyroidism and ophthalmopathy. TCR beta CDR3 sequences were amplified from RNA transcripts. The HTBI set primed first-round TCR CDR3 RT-PCR. TCRdb analysed the multiplex PCR reads with MiXCR anew, one entry per CDR3 protein. The top ten clones hold around 20% of a sample with 150,000 to 200,000 distinct CDR3 sequences, 9.4% of them seen once. This clonotype has a count of ten or more. The antigen is not known. CDR3 length: 14 residues. After removal of 3 bases from V and 4 bases from J, the junction contained 8 bases not matched to a gene. In germline, CDR1 is DFQATT, CDR2 SNEGSKA (reference sequence). The study, taken as a whole, reports: It was a median around 6 months before onset that the model predicted ophthalmopathy. Blood also carried most thyroid clonotypes expanded above 0.001.

Exclusion of patients followed from uncontrolled infection, other autoimmune disease, pregnancy or lactation. The blood was taken when hyperthyroidism was first diagnosed, before any ophthalmopathy symptoms showed up. The TCR was taken from a woman aged 18 to 35 with Graves' hyperthyroidism that later progressed to Graves' ophthalmopathy. The rearrangement uses TRBV20-1 and TRBJ1-1; 7 positions match TRBD1. Sample: blood. The CDR3 is CSASYRGGGTEAFF. CDR3 DNA: TGCAGTGCTAGTTACAGGGGTGGGGGCACTGAAGCTTTCTTT.